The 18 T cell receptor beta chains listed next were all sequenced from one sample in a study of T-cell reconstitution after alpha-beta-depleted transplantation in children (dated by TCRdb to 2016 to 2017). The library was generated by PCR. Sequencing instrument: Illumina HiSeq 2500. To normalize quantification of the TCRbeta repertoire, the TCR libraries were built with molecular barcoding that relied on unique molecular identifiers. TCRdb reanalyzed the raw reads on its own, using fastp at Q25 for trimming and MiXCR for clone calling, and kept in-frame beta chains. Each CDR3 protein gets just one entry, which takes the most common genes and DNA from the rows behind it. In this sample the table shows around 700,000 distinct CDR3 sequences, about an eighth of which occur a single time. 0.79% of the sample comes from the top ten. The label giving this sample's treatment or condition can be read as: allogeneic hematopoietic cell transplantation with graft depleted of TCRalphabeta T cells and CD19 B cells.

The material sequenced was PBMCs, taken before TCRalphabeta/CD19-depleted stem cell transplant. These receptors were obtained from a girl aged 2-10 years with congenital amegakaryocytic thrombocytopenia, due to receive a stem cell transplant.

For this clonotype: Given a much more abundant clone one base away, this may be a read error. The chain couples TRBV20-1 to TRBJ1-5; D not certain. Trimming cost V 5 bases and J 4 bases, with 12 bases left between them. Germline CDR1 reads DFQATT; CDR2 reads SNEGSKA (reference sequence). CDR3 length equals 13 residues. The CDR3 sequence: CSAVERTNQPQHF. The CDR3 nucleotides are TGCAGTGCTGTGGAACGGACTAATCAGCCCCAGCATTTT.

This CDR3 is CASSVRDSEAYEQYF. In DNA, the CDR3 is TGTGCCAGTAGTGTCAGGGACAGCGAAGCTTACGAGCAGTACTTC. The chain uses TRBV19 and TRBJ2-7, with TRBD1 matching over 7 bases. The CDR3 is made up of 15 amino acids. V gave up 5 bases and J gave up 4 bases; unmatched junction bases: 11. Looked up from germline, CDR1 is LNHDA and CDR2 is SQIVND (reference sequence). The whole variable domain, remainder taken from reference TRBV19 and TRBJ2-7, is DGGITQSPKYLFRKEGQNVTLSCEQNLNHDAMYWYRQDPGQGLRLIYYSQIVNDFQKGDIAEGYSVSREKKESFPLTVTSAQKNPTAFYLCASSVRDSEAYEQYFGPGTRLTVT.

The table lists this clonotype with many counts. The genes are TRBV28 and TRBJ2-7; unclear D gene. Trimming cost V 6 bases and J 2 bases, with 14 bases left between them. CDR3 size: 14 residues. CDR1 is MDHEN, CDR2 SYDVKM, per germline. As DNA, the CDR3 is TGTGCCAGCAGCGAAGGGTTGGTACCCTACGAGCAGTACTTC. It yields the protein CASSEGLVPYEQYF.

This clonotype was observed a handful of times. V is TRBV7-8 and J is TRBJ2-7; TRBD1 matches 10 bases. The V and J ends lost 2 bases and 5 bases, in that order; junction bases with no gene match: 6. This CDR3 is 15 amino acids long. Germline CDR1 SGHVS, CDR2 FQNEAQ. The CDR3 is CASSLSPGQGNEQYF. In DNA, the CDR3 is TGTGCCAGCAGCTTATCCCCGGGACAGGGGAACGAGCAGTACTTC.

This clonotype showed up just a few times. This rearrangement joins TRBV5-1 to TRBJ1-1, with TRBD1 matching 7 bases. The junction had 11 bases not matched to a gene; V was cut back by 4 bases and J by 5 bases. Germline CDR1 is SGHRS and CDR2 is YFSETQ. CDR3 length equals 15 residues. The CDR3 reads CASSLSQGVGTEAFF. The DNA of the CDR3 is TGCGCCAGCAGCCTATCCCAGGGGGTAGGTACTGAAGCTTTCTTT. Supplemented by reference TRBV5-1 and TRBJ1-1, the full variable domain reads KAGVTQTPRYLIKTRGQQVTLSCSPISGHRSVSWYQQTPGQGLQFLFEYFSETQRNKGNFPGRFSGRQFSNSRSEMNVSTLELGDSALYLCASSLSQGVGTEAFFGQGTRLTVV.

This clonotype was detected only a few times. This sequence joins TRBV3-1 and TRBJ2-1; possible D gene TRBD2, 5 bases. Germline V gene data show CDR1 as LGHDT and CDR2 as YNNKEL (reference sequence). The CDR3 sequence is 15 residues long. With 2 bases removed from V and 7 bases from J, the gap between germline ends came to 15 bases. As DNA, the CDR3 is TGTGCCAGCAGCCAACCGGGAATCCCAAGTAATGAGCAGTTCTTC. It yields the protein CASSQPGIPSNEQFF.

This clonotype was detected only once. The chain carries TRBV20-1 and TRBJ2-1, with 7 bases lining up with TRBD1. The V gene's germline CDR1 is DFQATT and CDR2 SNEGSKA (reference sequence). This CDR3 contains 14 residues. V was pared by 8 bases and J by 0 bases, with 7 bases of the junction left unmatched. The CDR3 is CSTARGTSYNEQFF. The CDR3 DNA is TGCAGTACTGCCAGGGGGACCTCCTACAATGAGCAGTTCTTC.

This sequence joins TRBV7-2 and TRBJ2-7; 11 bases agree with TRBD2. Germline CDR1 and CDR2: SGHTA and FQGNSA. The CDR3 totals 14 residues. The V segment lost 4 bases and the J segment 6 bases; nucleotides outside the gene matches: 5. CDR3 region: CASSSTSGRGEQYF. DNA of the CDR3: TGTGCCAGCAGCTCTACTAGCGGGAGAGGCGAGCAGTACTTC. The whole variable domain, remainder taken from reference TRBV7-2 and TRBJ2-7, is GAGVSQSPSNKVTEKGKDVELRCDPISGHTALYWYRQSLGQGLEFLIYFQGNSAPDKSGLPSDRFSAERTGGSVSTLTIQRTQQEDSAVYLCASSSTSGRGEQYFGPGTRLTVT.

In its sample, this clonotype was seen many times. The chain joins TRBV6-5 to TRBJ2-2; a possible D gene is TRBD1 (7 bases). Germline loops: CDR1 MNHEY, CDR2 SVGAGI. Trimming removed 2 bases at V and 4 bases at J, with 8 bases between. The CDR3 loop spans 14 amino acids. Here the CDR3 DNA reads TGTGCCAGCAGTTACCAGGGGGGCACCGGGGAGCTGTTTTTT. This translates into CASSYQGGTGELFF.

The DNA of the CDR3 is TGTGCCAGCTCACCGGGACTACTCTACGAGCAGTACTTC. Translating it yields CASSPGLLYEQYF. The rearrangement links TRBV18 to TRBJ2-7; 7 nucleotides agree with TRBD2. The CDR3 is 13 residues long. V dropped 3 bases and J dropped 3; count of bases not matched to a gene: 2. CDR1 is KGHSH, CDR2 LQKENI, per germline.

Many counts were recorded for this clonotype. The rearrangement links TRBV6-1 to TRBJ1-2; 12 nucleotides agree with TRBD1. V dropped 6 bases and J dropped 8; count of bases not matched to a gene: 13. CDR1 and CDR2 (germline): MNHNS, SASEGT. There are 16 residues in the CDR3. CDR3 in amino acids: CASSQRGQGAVRGYTF. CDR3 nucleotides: TGTGCCAGCAGCCAACGGGGACAGGGGGCAGTTAGGGGCTACACCTTC.

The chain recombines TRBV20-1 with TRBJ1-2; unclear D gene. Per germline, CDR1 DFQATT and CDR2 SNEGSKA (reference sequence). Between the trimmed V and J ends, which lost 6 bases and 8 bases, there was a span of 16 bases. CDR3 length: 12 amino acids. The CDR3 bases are TGCAGTGCCTCCGACCGGCCGGGGGGCTACACCTTC. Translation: CSASDRPGGYTF.

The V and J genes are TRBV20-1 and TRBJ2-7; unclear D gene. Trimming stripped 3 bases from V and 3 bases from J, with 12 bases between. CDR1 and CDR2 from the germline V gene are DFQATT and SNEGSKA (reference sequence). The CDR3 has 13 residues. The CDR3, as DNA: TGCAGTGCTAGCACGGTAGATAACTACGAGCAGTACTTC. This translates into CSASTVDNYEQYF.

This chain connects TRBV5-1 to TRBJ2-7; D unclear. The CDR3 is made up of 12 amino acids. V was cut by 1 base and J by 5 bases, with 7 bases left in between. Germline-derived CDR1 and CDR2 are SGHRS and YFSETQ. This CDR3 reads CASSLTADEQYF. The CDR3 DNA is TGCGCCAGCAGCTTGACCGCGGACGAGCAGTACTTC.

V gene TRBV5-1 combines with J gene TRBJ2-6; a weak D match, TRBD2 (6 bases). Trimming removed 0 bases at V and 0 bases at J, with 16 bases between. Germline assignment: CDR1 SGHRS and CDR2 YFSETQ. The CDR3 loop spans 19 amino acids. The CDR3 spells CASSLDGGSHASGANVLTF. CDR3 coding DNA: TGCGCCAGCAGCTTGGACGGGGGATCCCATGCCTCTGGGGCCAACGTCCTGACTTTC. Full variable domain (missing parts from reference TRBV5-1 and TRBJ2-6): KAGVTQTPRYLIKTRGQQVTLSCSPISGHRSVSWYQQTPGQGLQFLFEYFSETQRNKGNFPGRFSGRQFSNSRSEMNVSTLELGDSALYLCASSLDGGSHASGANVLTFGAGSRLTVL.

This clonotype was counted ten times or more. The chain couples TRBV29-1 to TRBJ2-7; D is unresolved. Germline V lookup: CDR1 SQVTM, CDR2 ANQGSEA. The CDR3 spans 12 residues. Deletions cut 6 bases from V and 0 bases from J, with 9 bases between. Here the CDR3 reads CSVSGGSYEQYF. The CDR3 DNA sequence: TGCAGCGTCTCCGGCGGCTCCTACGAGCAGTACTTC.

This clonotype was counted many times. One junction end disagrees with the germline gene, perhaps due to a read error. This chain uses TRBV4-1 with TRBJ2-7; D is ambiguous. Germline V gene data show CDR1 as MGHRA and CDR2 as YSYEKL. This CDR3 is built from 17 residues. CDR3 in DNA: TGCGCCAGCAGCCAAGATGTCCTTATCCCTCGTTCCCGCCCGGCAAACTTC. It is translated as CASSQDVLIPRSRPANF.

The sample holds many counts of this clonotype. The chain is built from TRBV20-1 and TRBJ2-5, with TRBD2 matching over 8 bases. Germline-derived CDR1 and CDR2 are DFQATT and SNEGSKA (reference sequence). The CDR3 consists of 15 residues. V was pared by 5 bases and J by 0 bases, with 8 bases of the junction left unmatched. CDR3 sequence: CSAQKASGYQETQYF. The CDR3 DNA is TGCAGTGCTCAAAAGGCTAGCGGGTACCAAGAGACCCAGTACTTC.